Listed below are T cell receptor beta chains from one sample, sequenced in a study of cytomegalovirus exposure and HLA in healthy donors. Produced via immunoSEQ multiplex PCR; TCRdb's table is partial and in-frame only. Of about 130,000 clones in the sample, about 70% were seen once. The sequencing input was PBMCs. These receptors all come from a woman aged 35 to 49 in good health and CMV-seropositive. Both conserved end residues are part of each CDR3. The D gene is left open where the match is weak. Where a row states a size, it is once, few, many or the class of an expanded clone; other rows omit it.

cdr3_aa: CASSQGEVHTEAFF
cdr3_nt: TGCGCCAGCAGCCAAGGCGAGGTCCACACTGAAGCTTTCTTT
clone_size: NA
cdr3_length: 14
j_call: TRBJ1-1
v_call: TRBV4-3
d_call: NA

cdr3_aa: CASSPSVQASLPGANVLTF
cdr3_nt: TGCGCCAGCAGTCCTTCAGTACAGGCCTCCTTACCTGGGGCCAACGTCCTGACTTTC
clone_size: NA
cdr3_length: 19
j_call: TRBJ2-6
v_call: TRBV5-1
d_call: NA

cdr3_aa: CASSSVRGRVYEQYF
cdr3_nt: TGTGCCAGCAGTTCCGTCCGCGGGAGGGTTTACGAGCAGTACTTC
clone_size: NA
cdr3_length: 15
j_call: TRBJ2-7
v_call: TRBV28
d_call: TRBD2

cdr3_aa: CSVGHYEQYF
cdr3_nt: TGCAGCGTTGGGCACTACGAGCAGTACTTC
clone_size: once
cdr3_length: 10
j_call: TRBJ2-7
v_call: TRBV29-1
d_call: NA

cdr3_aa: CASSEDTGYEQYF
cdr3_nt: TGTGCCAGCAGTGAGGACACAGGGTACGAGCAGTACTTC
clone_size: NA
cdr3_length: 13
j_call: TRBJ2-7
v_call: TRBV25-1
d_call: NA

cdr3_aa: CASSPQMNRGQNTEAFF
cdr3_nt: TGTGCCAGCTCACCCCAAATGAACAGGGGGCAGAACACTGAAGCTTTCTTT
clone_size: NA
cdr3_length: 17
j_call: TRBJ1-1
v_call: TRBV18
d_call: TRBD1

cdr3_aa: CAWTPTSGKYEQYF
cdr3_nt: TGTGCCTGGACCCCGACTAGCGGGAAGTACGAGCAGTACTTC
clone_size: NA
cdr3_length: 14
j_call: TRBJ2-7
v_call: TRBV30
d_call: TRBD2

cdr3_aa: CASSTLLAPTDTQYF
cdr3_nt: TGTGCCAGCAGCACCTTACTTGCCCCCACAGATACGCAGTATTTT
clone_size: once
cdr3_length: 15
j_call: TRBJ2-3
v_call: TRBV21-1
d_call: NA

cdr3_aa: CSAGRLQQETQYF
cdr3_nt: TGCAGCGCAGGCCGGCTGCAACAAGAGACCCAGTACTTC
clone_size: NA
cdr3_length: 13
j_call: TRBJ2-5
v_call: TRBV29-1
d_call: NA

cdr3_aa: CSVEDTGLYEQYF
cdr3_nt: TGCAGCGTCGAGGATACAGGGTTATACGAGCAGTACTTC
clone_size: NA
cdr3_length: 13
j_call: TRBJ2-7
v_call: TRBV29-1
d_call: NA

cdr3_aa: CASSATGTGGVGYTF
cdr3_nt: TGTGCCAGCAGCGCAACCGGGACAGGGGGGGTAGGCTACACCTTC
clone_size: NA
cdr3_length: 15
j_call: TRBJ1-2
v_call: TRBV7-9
d_call: TRBD1

cdr3_aa: CASAGLRNTEAFF
cdr3_nt: TGTGCCAGCGCGGGACTGAGGAACACTGAAGCTTTCTTT
clone_size: few
cdr3_length: 13
j_call: TRBJ1-1
v_call: TRBV25-1
d_call: NA

cdr3_aa: CASSPRQGYTGELFF
cdr3_nt: TGTGCCAGCTCACCCAGACAGGGATACACCGGGGAGCTGTTTTTT
clone_size: NA
cdr3_length: 15
j_call: TRBJ2-2
v_call: TRBV18
d_call: TRBD1

cdr3_aa: CASSFGQATGELFF
cdr3_nt: TGTGCCAGCAGCTTCGGACAGGCAACCGGGGAGCTGTTTTTT
clone_size: NA
cdr3_length: 14
j_call: TRBJ2-2
v_call: TRBV5-6
d_call: TRBD1

cdr3_aa: CASSVADTGELFF
cdr3_nt: TGTGCCAGCAGCGTAGCAGACACCGGGGAGCTGTTTTTT
clone_size: once
cdr3_length: 13
j_call: TRBJ2-2
v_call: TRBV9
d_call: NA

cdr3_aa: CATSSQDSNYGYTF
cdr3_nt: TGTGCCACCAGCTCCCAGGACAGTAACTATGGCTACACCTTC
clone_size: NA
cdr3_length: 14
j_call: TRBJ1-2
v_call: TRBV15
d_call: NA

cdr3_aa: CASSPTDSSGNTIYF
cdr3_nt: TGTGCCAGCTCACCAACGGACTCCTCTGGAAACACCATATATTTT
clone_size: NA
cdr3_length: 15
j_call: TRBJ1-3
v_call: TRBV18
d_call: NA

cdr3_aa: CASSQGTSGPTNTGELFF
cdr3_nt: TGCGCCAGCAGCCAGGGGACTAGCGGTCCTACGAACACCGGGGAGCTGTTTTTT
clone_size: NA
cdr3_length: 18
j_call: TRBJ2-2
v_call: TRBV4-3
d_call: TRBD2

cdr3_aa: CASSRIQGNYEQYF
cdr3_nt: TGTGCCAGCAGCCGGATACAGGGGAACTACGAGCAGTACTTC
clone_size: NA
cdr3_length: 14
j_call: TRBJ2-7
v_call: TRBV7-9
d_call: TRBD1

cdr3_aa: CASSQVAGNTGELFF
cdr3_nt: TGCGCCAGCAGCCAAGTAGCGGGGAACACCGGGGAGCTGTTTTTT
clone_size: NA
cdr3_length: 15
j_call: TRBJ2-2
v_call: TRBV4-1
d_call: TRBD2

cdr3_aa: CASSASRDTWNGYTF
cdr3_nt: TGTGCCAGCAGCGCGTCCCGGGACACTTGGAATGGCTACACCTTC
clone_size: NA
cdr3_length: 15
j_call: TRBJ1-2
v_call: TRBV5-4
d_call: NA

cdr3_aa: CASSLRTGSAQVAFF
cdr3_nt: TGTGCCAGCAGCCTTCGGACAGGGTCAGCTCAAGTGGCTTTCTTT
clone_size: few
cdr3_length: 15
j_call: TRBJ1-1
v_call: TRBV16
d_call: TRBD1

cdr3_aa: CASSYNRGETQYF
cdr3_nt: TGTGCCAGCAGTTACAACAGGGGGGAGACCCAGTACTTC
clone_size: NA
cdr3_length: 13
j_call: TRBJ2-5
v_call: TRBV6-5
d_call: TRBD1

cdr3_aa: CASPSGFF
cdr3_nt: TGTGCCAGCCCTTCCGGGTTCTTC
clone_size: NA
cdr3_length: 8
j_call: TRBJ2-1
v_call: TRBV28
d_call: NA

cdr3_aa: CAWSVLAGGYEQYF
cdr3_nt: TGTGCCTGGAGTGTACTAGCGGGAGGGTACGAGCAGTACTTC
clone_size: once
cdr3_length: 14
j_call: TRBJ2-7
v_call: TRBV30
d_call: TRBD2

cdr3_aa: CASSLGGSGETQYF
cdr3_nt: TGTGCCAGCAGCTTAGGAGGCTCGGGGGAGACCCAGTACTTC
clone_size: NA
cdr3_length: 14
j_call: TRBJ2-5
v_call: TRBV7-2
d_call: NA

cdr3_aa: CASSATGGARGETQYF
cdr3_nt: TGTGCCAGCAGCGCGACAGGGGGCGCTCGGGGAGAGACCCAGTACTTC
clone_size: few
cdr3_length: 16
j_call: TRBJ2-5
v_call: TRBV7-2
d_call: TRBD1

cdr3_aa: CASSPPGTGATTGLNTEAFF
cdr3_nt: TGTGCCAGCTCACCTCCCGGGACAGGGGCCACGACCGGATTGAACACTGAAGCTTTCTTT
clone_size: NA
cdr3_length: 20
j_call: TRBJ1-1
v_call: TRBV18
d_call: TRBD1

cdr3_aa: CASSPQPGVSEQYF
cdr3_nt: TGTGCCAGCAGTCCTCAGCCGGGGGTGAGCGAGCAGTACTTC
clone_size: NA
cdr3_length: 14
j_call: TRBJ2-7
v_call: TRBV6-4
d_call: NA

cdr3_aa: CASSQDHLAGEQFF
cdr3_nt: TGTGCCAGCAGCCAAGACCATTTAGCGGGTGAGCAGTTCTTC
clone_size: NA
cdr3_length: 14
j_call: TRBJ2-1
v_call: TRBV14
d_call: TRBD2

cdr3_aa: CASSLALAGQMNTEAFF
cdr3_nt: TGCGCCAGCAGCTTGGCATTAGCGGGGCAAATGAACACTGAAGCTTTCTTT
clone_size: NA
cdr3_length: 17
j_call: TRBJ1-1
v_call: TRBV5-1
d_call: NA

cdr3_aa: CATSSSSGANVLTF
cdr3_nt: TGTGCCACCAGCAGCAGCTCTGGGGCCAACGTCCTGACTTTC
clone_size: NA
cdr3_length: 14
j_call: TRBJ2-6
v_call: TRBV15
d_call: NA

cdr3_aa: CSAKLANEQFF
cdr3_nt: TGCAGTGCTAAGTTGGCTAATGAGCAGTTCTTC
clone_size: NA
cdr3_length: 11
j_call: TRBJ2-1
v_call: TRBV20-1
d_call: NA

cdr3_aa: CASSVQAYLNTEAFF
cdr3_nt: TGTGCCAGTAGTGTCCAGGCTTATTTGAACACTGAAGCTTTCTTT
clone_size: NA
cdr3_length: 15
j_call: TRBJ1-1
v_call: TRBV19
d_call: NA

cdr3_aa: CASSLAGGGHTEAFF
cdr3_nt: TGTGCCAGCAGCTTAGCGGGTGGAGGGCACACTGAAGCTTTCTTT
clone_size: few
cdr3_length: 15
j_call: TRBJ1-1
v_call: TRBV7-2
d_call: NA

cdr3_aa: CASSPLSGANVLTF
cdr3_nt: TGTGCCAGCTCACCCCTCTCTGGGGCCAACGTCCTGACTTTC
clone_size: NA
cdr3_length: 14
j_call: TRBJ2-6
v_call: TRBV18
d_call: NA

cdr3_aa: CASSGSADTQYF
cdr3_nt: TGCGCCAGCAGCGGGAGCGCAGATACGCAGTATTTT
clone_size: NA
cdr3_length: 12
j_call: TRBJ2-3
v_call: TRBV10-2
d_call: NA

cdr3_aa: CASSLRTGENEKLFF
cdr3_nt: TGCGCCAGCAGCCTTCGGACAGGGGAAAATGAAAAACTGTTTTTT
clone_size: NA
cdr3_length: 15
j_call: TRBJ1-4
v_call: TRBV5-1
d_call: TRBD1

cdr3_aa: CASSLSSTNEKLFF
cdr3_nt: TGTGCCAGCAGCTTATCCTCAACTAATGAAAAACTGTTTTTT
clone_size: NA
cdr3_length: 14
j_call: TRBJ1-4
v_call: TRBV7-2
d_call: NA

cdr3_aa: CASNDRAHYGYTF
cdr3_nt: TGTGCCAGCAACGACAGGGCCCACTATGGCTACACCTTC
clone_size: NA
cdr3_length: 13
j_call: TRBJ1-2
v_call: TRBV6-5
d_call: TRBD1

cdr3_aa: CASSQDLAGGTYEQYF
cdr3_nt: TGTGCCAGCAGCCAAGATCTAGCGGGGGGGACCTACGAGCAGTACTTC
clone_size: NA
cdr3_length: 16
j_call: TRBJ2-7
v_call: TRBV4-2
d_call: TRBD2

cdr3_aa: CASSIAQSSSYEQYF
cdr3_nt: TGTGCCAGTAGTATAGCCCAATCGAGCTCCTACGAGCAGTACTTC
clone_size: NA
cdr3_length: 15
j_call: TRBJ2-7
v_call: TRBV19
d_call: NA

cdr3_aa: CASSLGSGANTEAFF
cdr3_nt: TGTGCCAGCAGCTTGGGTTCAGGGGCGAATACTGAAGCTTTCTTT
clone_size: few
cdr3_length: 15
j_call: TRBJ1-1
v_call: TRBV5-4
d_call: NA